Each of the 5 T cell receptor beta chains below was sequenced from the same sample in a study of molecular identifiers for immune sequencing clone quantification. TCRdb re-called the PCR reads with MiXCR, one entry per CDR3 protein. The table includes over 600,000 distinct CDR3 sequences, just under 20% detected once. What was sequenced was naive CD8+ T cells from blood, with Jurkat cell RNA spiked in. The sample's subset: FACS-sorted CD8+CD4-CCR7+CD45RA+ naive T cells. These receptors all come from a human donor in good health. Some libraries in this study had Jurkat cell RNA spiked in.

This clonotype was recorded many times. In nucleotides, the CDR3 is TGTGCCAGCAGCTCCTGGACAGGGGTGGATGAGCAGTTCTTC. Its protein is CASSSWTGVDEQFF. This sequence joins TRBV7-3 and TRBJ2-1; 9 bases align to TRBD1. CDR3 length: 14 amino acids. The trim removed 4 bases at V and 8 bases at J, leaving 6 bases unmatched. Germline CDR1 reads SGHTA; CDR2 reads FQGTGA.

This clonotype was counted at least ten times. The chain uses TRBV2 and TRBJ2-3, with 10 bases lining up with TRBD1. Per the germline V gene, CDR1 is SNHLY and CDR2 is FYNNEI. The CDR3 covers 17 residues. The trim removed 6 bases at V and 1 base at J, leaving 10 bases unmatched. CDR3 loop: CASREDPGTGGTDTQYF. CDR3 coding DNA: TGTGCCAGCAGGGAGGATCCCGGGACAGGGGGCACAGATACGCAGTATTTT.

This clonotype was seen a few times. The CDR3: CASSVGDSQGYGYTF. The CDR3 DNA reads as TGTGCCAGCAGCGTAGGAGATAGCCAGGGCTATGGCTACACCTTC. This rearrangement joins TRBV9 to TRBJ1-2; maybe TRBD1 (5 bases). Germline CDR1 reads SGDLS; CDR2 reads YYNGEE. The V and J ends lost 0 bases and 4 bases respectively, with 13 bases between them. This CDR3 spans 15 amino acids.

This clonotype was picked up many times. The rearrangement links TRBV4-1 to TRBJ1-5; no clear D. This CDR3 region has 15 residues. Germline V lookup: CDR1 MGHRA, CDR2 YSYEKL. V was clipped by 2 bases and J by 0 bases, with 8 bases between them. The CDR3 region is CASSQSENSNQPQHF. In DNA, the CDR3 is TGCGCCAGCAGCCAATCGGAGAATAGCAATCAGCCCCAGCATTTT.

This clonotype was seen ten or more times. The CDR3 loop is CASSLPRVSDTQYF. The CDR3 DNA follows: TGTGCCAGCAGCTTACCCAGAGTGTCAGATACGCAGTATTTT. The J gene is TRBJ2-3, the V gene TRBV11-2; D gene unclear. CDR1 and CDR2 from the germline V gene are SGHAT and FQNNGV. V lost 2 bases and J 4 bases, leaving 10 bases between the germline ends. This CDR3 contains 14 residues.